A single sample is the source of the 3 T cell receptor beta chains below, sequenced in a study of cytomegalovirus exposure and HLA in healthy donors. PCR involved 60 Vbeta and 13 Jbeta primers. Method: immunoSEQ multiplex PCR; TCRdb's copy keeps in-frame clones and lacks some. The table includes roughly 180,000 clones, about 80% detected once. Sample: PBMCs. The receptor set was obtained from a man younger than 45 in good health and CMV-seronegative.

The V and J genes are TRBV9 and TRBJ2-7; TRBD1 agrees at 9 bases. The germline V gene has CDR1 SGDLS and CDR2 YYNGEE. Losses at the gene ends were 3 bases for V and 2 bases for J; bases not matched to a gene: 3. The CDR3 loop spans 14 amino acids. The CDR3 here is CASSAGQGPYEQYF. The DNA for the CDR3 is TGTGCCAGCAGCGCAGGACAGGGGCCCTACGAGCAGTACTTC.

The chain recombines TRBV19 with TRBJ2-4; 7 positions agree with TRBD2. The germline V gene has CDR1 LNHDA and CDR2 SQIVND (reference sequence). The CDR3 sequence is 18 residues long. V lost 3 bases, J lost 1 base, and 12 bases stayed unmatched. The CDR3 is CASSILQSGRAAKNIQYF. The CDR3 nucleotides are TGTGCCAGTAGTATTCTTCAGAGTGGGAGGGCTGCCAAAAACATTCAGTACTTC.

The J gene is TRBJ2-1, the V gene TRBV28; TRBD2 aligns across 9 bases. CDR1 is MDHEN and CDR2 is SYDVKM in the germline V gene. With V trimmed by 11 bases and J by 2 bases, 4 bases remained unmatched. CDR3 length equals 13 residues. Here the CDR3 reads CALSGSPYNEQFF. The CDR3 DNA is TGTGCCCTTAGCGGGAGCCCCTACAATGAGCAGTTCTTC.